The rows below give T cell receptor beta chains drawn from one sample of a study of early T cells in non-severe SARS-CoV-2 infection. TCRdb re-derived calls from the 5' RACE reads in MiXCR, one entry per CDR3 protein. Seen here are roughly 93,000 distinct CDR3 sequences, about 11% observed once, and the top ten hold 4% to 5.5%. Specimen: whole blood. All receptors come from an adult who was a healthcare worker with PCR-confirmed SARS-CoV-2 infection or an uninfected control (not recorded which). Each CDR3 is given without its conserved first and last residue. Fields, in order: V gene, J gene, CDR3 protein.

>TRBV5-1|TRBJ2-3
ASSFQTSGADTQY
>TRBV7-3|TRBJ2-2
ASSTDINTGELF
>TRBV6-5|TRBJ2-5
ASSYGSLGGAMETQY
>TRBV7-9|TRBJ2-1
ASSRPLAGANNEQF
>TRBV10-3|TRBJ2-2
AILGSDGAGELF
>TRBV7-9|TRBJ2-7
ASSLYADEQY
>TRBV29-1|TRBJ1-2
SVDLYGYT
>TRBV5-6|TRBJ2-7
ASSLEPDRGKY
>TRBV5-1|TRBJ2-2
ASSLRQGVGELF
>TRBV7-8|TRBJ2-1
ASSSQGRGRLYNEQF
>TRBV28|TRBJ2-7
ASSFQGYEQY
>TRBV9|TRBJ2-5
ASSVVRAGEETQY
>TRBV20-1|TRBJ1-5
SARQNSNNQPQH
>TRBV12-3/TRBV12-4|TRBJ2-7
ASSLRGFEQY
>TRBV5-1|TRBJ1-1
ASSLSTVNTEAF
>TRBV5-6|TRBJ1-1
ASSLNNIRTEAF
>TRBV7-9|TRBJ1-1
ASSRDGTPEAF
>TRBV2|TRBJ1-2
ASSGDREYGYT
>TRBV11-3|TRBJ2-2
ASSSPPDRDTGELF
>TRBV6-4|TRBJ2-7
ATNRVANSFSYEQY
>TRBV12-3/TRBV12-4|TRBJ2-1
ASSLGQGTF
>TRBV7-2|TRBJ2-3
ASSLERGAWDTQY
>TRBV12-3/TRBV12-4|TRBJ1-3
ASSLFGGKNTIY
>TRBV5-1|TRBJ2-1
ASSLSPASDEQF
>TRBV9|TRBJ1-1
ASSVEGRSNTEAF
>TRBV7-2|TRBJ1-2
ASTLGTDFMSYT
>TRBV7-3|TRBJ1-1
ASSSGQPNTEAF
>TRBV4-2|TRBJ2-1
ASSHPLAGGSNEQF
>TRBV5-1|TRBJ1-2
ASSLYGPDYGYT
>TRBV19|TRBJ1-5
ASSIGTGYNQPQH
>TRBV7-6|TRBJ1-1
ASSTGSVGTEAF
>TRBV28|TRBJ2-5
ASSRAPGTQY
>TRBV28|TRBJ1-2
ASSLQGADGSGYT
>TRBV2|TRBJ1-1
ASSREMNTEAF
>TRBV6-1|TRBJ1-2
ASSGGADYGYT
>TRBV5-5|TRBJ2-1
ASSLTEDEQF
>TRBV7-9|TRBJ1-2
ASSLGQNYGYT